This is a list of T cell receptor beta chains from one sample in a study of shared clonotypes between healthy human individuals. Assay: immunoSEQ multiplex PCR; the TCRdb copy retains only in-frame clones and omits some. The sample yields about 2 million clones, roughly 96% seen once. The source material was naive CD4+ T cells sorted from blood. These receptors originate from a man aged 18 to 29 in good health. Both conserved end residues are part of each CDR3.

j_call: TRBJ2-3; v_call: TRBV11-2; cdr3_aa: CASSFLSTDTQYF
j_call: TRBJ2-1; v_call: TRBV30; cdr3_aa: CACRRLPSSYNEQFF
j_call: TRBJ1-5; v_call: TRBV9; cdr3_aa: CASSATGSQPQHF
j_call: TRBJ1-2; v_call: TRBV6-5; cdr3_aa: CASSSGYGYTF
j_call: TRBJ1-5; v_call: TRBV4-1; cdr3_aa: CASSQGGNSNQPQHF
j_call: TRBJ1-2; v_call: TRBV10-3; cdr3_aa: CAIRGTAPYGYTF
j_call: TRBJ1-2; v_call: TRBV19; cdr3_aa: CASRGQATPF
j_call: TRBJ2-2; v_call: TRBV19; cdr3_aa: CASSNSRPNTGELFF
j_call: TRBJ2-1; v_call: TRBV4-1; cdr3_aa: CASRTGLAGSNEQFF
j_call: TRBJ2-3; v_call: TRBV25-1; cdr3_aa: CASSGTSGAWDTQYF
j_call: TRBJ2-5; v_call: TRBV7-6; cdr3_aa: CASNQGAGETQYF
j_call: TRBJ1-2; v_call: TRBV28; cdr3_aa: CASNVGSYGYTF
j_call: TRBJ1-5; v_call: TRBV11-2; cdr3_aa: CASSFATAPYSNQPQHF
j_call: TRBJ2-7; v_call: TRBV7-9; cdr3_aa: CASSFDLDRPYEQYF
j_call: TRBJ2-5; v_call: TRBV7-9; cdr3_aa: CASSVATSGASQETQYF
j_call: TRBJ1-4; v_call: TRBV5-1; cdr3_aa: CASSEPGGATNEKLFF
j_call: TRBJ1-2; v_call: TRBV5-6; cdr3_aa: CASLGGWPNYGYTF